Listed below are T cell receptor beta chains from one sample, sequenced in a study of cytomegalovirus exposure and HLA in healthy donors. Profiled with immunoSEQ multiplex PCR; TCRdb holds only in-frame clones, not every one. This sample has 65,000 to 80,000 clones, with 94% found just once. Sequencing used PBMCs. The source is a woman between 18 and 29 years old in good health and CMV-seronegative. Both conserved end residues are trimmed from each CDR3.

>TRBV11-3|TRBJ2-1
ASSLLSGNGYNEQF
>TRBV9|TRBJ1-6
ASSPSVASYNSPLH
>TRBV27|TRBJ2-2
ASSLTGGHTGELF
>TRBV15|TRBJ1-5
ATSRGTGGVDPQH
>TRBV10-3|TRBJ1-1
AIRGREGYDTEAF
>TRBV13|TRBJ2-1
ASSLLLTSGRRGEQF
>TRBV7-8|TRBJ1-2
ASSSLDRGGGYT
>TRBV7-9|TRBJ2-7
ASSSRDRGFYEQY
>TRBV7-2|TRBJ2-3
ASSLAGHGYNTDTQY
>TRBV7-6|TRBJ1-1
ASFPGALNTEAF
>TRBV7-2|TRBJ2-1
ASSLDRDNEQF
>TRBV13|TRBJ2-7
ASSPPGGYEQY
>TRBV30|TRBJ2-7
AWGGGAPYEQY
>TRBV9|TRBJ1-5
ASSRTGAGQPQH
>TRBV7-8|TRBJ2-7
ASSRPAGTGFASYEQY
>TRBV27|TRBJ2-1
ASSYLVAGDYNEQF
>TRBV10-3|TRBJ2-3
AISETTSDDTQY
>TRBV28|TRBJ1-5
ASARDSNQPQH
>TRBV10-3|TRBJ2-1
AISESGPMDNEQF
>TRBV4-1|TRBJ1-4
ASSQAYRGLDEKLF
>TRBV7-9|TRBJ2-3
ASSLWGVAGGNLDTQY
>TRBV6-5|TRBJ1-4
ASSYSKREKLF
>TRBV18|TRBJ2-7
ASSPRTGDEQY
>TRBV28|TRBJ2-5
ASSSHRQGKETQY
>TRBV6-5|TRBJ1-3
ASSLQGTGNTIY
>TRBV5-4|TRBJ2-7
ASSLGDWGVQY